Below, one T cell receptor (beta chain) is given with its context. The length of the CDR3 is 16 residues. CDR1 and CDR2 (germline): SGHTA, FQGNSA. The ends were cut back, 1 base at V and 0 bases at J, with 9 bases in the middle. This specimen comes from a study of CD8+ T cells in alopecia areata. Once RNA had been extracted, it was reverse transcribed into cDNA to act as the sequencing template. TCRdb keeps only in-frame clones here, not all; method: immunoSEQ multiplex PCR. The table has over 150,000 clones, around 63% seen once; the top ten hold 1.7%. The chain recombines TRBV7-2 with TRBJ1-4; unclear D gene. The receptor was isolated from a human donor with alopecia areata. The sample was CD4+ T cells sorted from blood, taken at week 0. DNA for the CDR3: TGTGCCAGCAGCTTAGAGGTTTTTGCAACTAATGAAAAACTGTTTTTT. This encodes CASSLEVFATNEKLFF.